This T cell receptor beta chain emerged from a study of blood T cell repertoires in COVID-19. Study-wide context: The samples span acute and convalescent COVID-19 from the United States, Italy and Spain. T cells, B-cell-depleted T cells, or PBMCs provided the cDNA or gDNA that served as material.

Looked up from germline, CDR1 is SGDLS and CDR2 is YYNGEE. The CDR3 runs 15 residues. Losses at the gene ends were 3 bases for V and 2 bases for J; bases not matched to a gene: 6. In the source study's methods: From reference gene primer amplification, estimates of nucleated cell counts were derived. Libraries were prepared by immunoSEQ multiplex PCR; TCRdb keeps only in-frame clonotypes and omits some of them. The D gene and trimming were derived from the DNA, and the V and J assignments and clone size from that table. The table includes approximately 120,000 clones, 60% to 80% detected once. This TCR was sampled from a man aged 55 to 69 with acute or convalescent COVID-19. This chain joins TRBV9 and TRBJ1-2; TRBD1 matches 8 bases. The sample was peripheral blood. CDR3 bases: TGTGCCAGCAGCGCCCGGACAGGGCCGAACTATGGCTACACCTTC. Protein: CASSARTGPNYGYTF.